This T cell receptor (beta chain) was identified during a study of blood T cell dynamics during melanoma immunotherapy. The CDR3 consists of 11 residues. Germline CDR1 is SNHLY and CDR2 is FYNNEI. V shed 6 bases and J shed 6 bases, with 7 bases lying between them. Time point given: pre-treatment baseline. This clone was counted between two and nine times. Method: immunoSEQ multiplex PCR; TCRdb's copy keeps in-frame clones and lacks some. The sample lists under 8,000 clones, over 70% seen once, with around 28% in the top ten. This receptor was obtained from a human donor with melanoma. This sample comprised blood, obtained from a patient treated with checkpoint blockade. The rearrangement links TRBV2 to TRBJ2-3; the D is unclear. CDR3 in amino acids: CASSFGDTQYF. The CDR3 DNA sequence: TGTGCCAGCAGCTTCGGGGATACGCAGTATTTT.